The clone carrying this TCR beta chain was seen at least ten times. Its antigen is not identified. Described time point: pre-sensitization, week 0. Specified treatment: therapeutic diphenylcyclopropenone sensitization with weekly scalp DPC. This sample is part of a study of human T cells and chemical hapten exposure. As for the study in general: Sensitization involved placing 2% DPC onto a roughly 2 cm by roughly 2 cm region of upper inner arm skin. Study outcomes and limitations: Having alopecia, the donors may differ immunologically from healthy people.

The germline V gene has CDR1 DFQATT and CDR2 SNEGSKA (reference sequence). The CDR3 consists of 13 residues. Trimming cost V 6 bases and J 5 bases, with 16 bases left between them. TCRdb reprocessed the RACE reads with MiXCR, giving one entry per CDR3 protein. This sample carries about 120,000 distinct CDR3 sequences, less than 15% of them seen once, and the ten largest clones take around 3%. The sequenced sample was whole blood, obtained in connection with sensitization to the hapten diphenylcyclopropenone (DPC). The V call is TRBV20-1, the J call TRBJ1-2; tentative D call: TRBD1 (5 bases). This clonotype originated in a woman aged 18-29 years with alopecia areata. Some clones in this sample may be carry-over from other donors' samples. The chain's CDR3 is CSATKDNSYGYTF. Here the CDR3 DNA reads TGCAGTGCCACCAAGGACAATTCATATGGCTACACCTTC.